These T cell receptor beta chains were read from a single sample in a study of cytomegalovirus exposure and HLA in healthy donors. Produced via immunoSEQ multiplex PCR; TCRdb's table is partial and in-frame only. The profile covers 130,000 or so clones, with around nine tenths appearing a single time and 4% to 6.5% taken by the ten largest. The specimen sequenced was PBMCs. These receptors all come from a woman under 40 in good health and CMV-seronegative. Each CDR3 is given with its conserved first and last residue. A D gene is named only where the DNA matches it firmly. The size entry is marked missing in some rows and otherwise reads once, few, many or a size class.

abundance,d_gene,len,v_gene,j_gene,CDR3nt,CDR3aa
once,-,12,TRBV2,TRBJ2-7,TGTGCCAGCAGTGGGACAAGCTACGAGCAGTACTTC,CASSGTSYEQYF
few,-,14,TRBV7-9,TRBJ1-5,TGTGCCAGCAGCTTGTCAGGGTCGGAGCAGCCCCAGCATTTT,CASSLSGSEQPQHF
-,TRBD1,15,TRBV25-1,TRBJ1-3,TGTGCCACCAGCGTCCGGGCAGGGGGCCTTAGCGCCATATATTTT,CATSVRAGGLSAIYF
once,TRBD1,12,TRBV18,TRBJ1-1,TGTGCCAGCTCTCCCACAGGGGTCGGAGCTTTCTTT,CASSPTGVGAFF
-,TRBD1,13,TRBV30,TRBJ2-5,TGTGCCTGGGACAGGGGGCACCAAGAGACCCAGTACTTC,CAWDRGHQETQYF
-,-,18,TRBV4-3,TRBJ2-6,TGCGCCAGCAGCCAAGCGAGGGCCGATAGCTCTGGGGCCAACGTCCTGACTTTC,CASSQARADSSGANVLTF
-,-,14,TRBV28,TRBJ2-7,TGTGCCAGCAGTGTAAGGGGGGGCTCCTACGAGCAGTACTTC,CASSVRGGSYEQYF
once,-,14,TRBV7-9,TRBJ1-1,TGTGCCAGCAGCTTATCGACAGCCAACACTGAAGCTTTCTTT,CASSLSTANTEAFF
-,TRBD2,16,TRBV7-3,TRBJ2-5,TGTGCCAGCAGCTCACCCCAACTAGCGGGGAAAGAGACCCAGTACTTC,CASSSPQLAGKETQYF
-,-,15,TRBV2,TRBJ1-3,TGTGCCAGCAGTGAAGGCTTAGTCTCTGGAAACACCATATATTTT,CASSEGLVSGNTIYF
-,-,17,TRBV9,TRBJ1-2,TGTGCCAGCAGCTCGAGTAGGGGGGGTGTAACGGGTTATGGCTACACCTTC,CASSSSRGGVTGYGYTF
-,TRBD1,14,TRBV19,TRBJ1-1,TGTGCCAGTAGTTCAAGACAGGGTAGCACTGAGGCTTTCTTT,CASSSRQGSTEAFF
once,TRBD2,15,TRBV30,TRBJ2-3,TGTGCCTGGAGTGTACCCGGGGGGGCGATAGATACGCAGTATTTT,CAWSVPGGAIDTQYF
-,TRBD1,15,TRBV28,TRBJ2-7,TGTGCCATAAAAGGTTGGACAGGGAAGTTGTACGAGCAGTACTTC,CAIKGWTGKLYEQYF
-,TRBD1,14,TRBV5-1,TRBJ2-7,TGCGCCAGCAGCTTGGGACAGGGGAACTACGAGCAGTACTTC,CASSLGQGNYEQYF
-,TRBD2,18,TRBV4-3,TRBJ2-3,TGCGCCAGCAGCCAGAACGGGGGGAGTCTGGGTCACACAGATACGCAGTATTTT,CASSQNGGSLGHTDTQYF
few,TRBD1,15,TRBV7-9,TRBJ2-1,TGTGCCAGCAGCCAGGACAGGGGGCGGCTATCGGAGCAGTTCTTC,CASSQDRGRLSEQFF
-,-,14,TRBV9,TRBJ2-7,TGTGCCAGCAGCCCAGACACGGCCTCCTACGAGCAGTACTTC,CASSPDTASYEQYF
-,-,17,TRBV30,TRBJ2-2,TGTGCCTGGACTCGGCGGGGTGACGGTGATTACACCGGGGAGCTGTTTTTT,CAWTRRGDGDYTGELFF
-,-,12,TRBV5-4,TRBJ1-2,TGTGCCAGCAGCCCCGGACAGTATGGCTACACCTTC,CASSPGQYGYTF
few,-,13,TRBV6-1,TRBJ2-2,TGTGCCAGCAGTGACAGGGACACCGGGGAGCTGTTTTTT,CASSDRDTGELFF
-,TRBD2,16,TRBV11-2,TRBJ2-4,TGTGCCAGCAGGGGGACTAGCGGGAGAGGGGCATACATTCAGTACTTC,CASRGTSGRGAYIQYF
-,-,15,TRBV7-3,TRBJ2-3,TGTGCCAGCAGCTTAGGGACGGGAGAGGTGGATACGCAGTATTTT,CASSLGTGEVDTQYF
-,-,14,TRBV27,TRBJ1-5,TGTGCCAGCAGTTTATCCGGGTCGCCTCAGCCCCAGCATTTT,CASSLSGSPQPQHF
-,TRBD2,17,TRBV7-9,TRBJ2-1,TGTGCCAGCAGCCCGCCCCCAGCGGGACCAGGCTACAATGAGCAGTTCTTC,CASSPPPAGPGYNEQFF
-,-,18,TRBV2,TRBJ2-7,TGTGCCAGCAGTGTACCCCTCTTCGAGGCATGGGAGTCCTACGAGCAGTACTTC,CASSVPLFEAWESYEQYF
once,TRBD1,14,TRBV29-1,TRBJ1-5,TGCAGCGTAGCCACCGGGACAGGGAATCAGCCCCAGCATTTT,CSVATGTGNQPQHF
-,-,12,TRBV28,TRBJ2-2,TGTGCCAGCAGTTCAGGGTCCGGGGAGCTGTTTTTT,CASSSGSGELFF
-,TRBD2,15,TRBV30,TRBJ2-2,TGTGCCTGGAGCTCCCTAGCGGGGGGGTCCGGGGAGCTGTTTTTT,CAWSSLAGGSGELFF
-,-,16,TRBV18,TRBJ1-5,TGTGCCAGCTCACCACCGGGAGGGCAGGGCAATCAGCCCCAGCATTTT,CASSPPGGQGNQPQHF
-,-,15,TRBV5-5,TRBJ1-4,TGTGCCAGCAGCTTTCCGGGAGGGGTGGATGAAAAACTGTTTTTT,CASSFPGGVDEKLFF
-,TRBD1,16,TRBV25-1,TRBJ2-5,TGTGCCAGCAGTGAATACGGGACAGGGGAACAAGAGACCCAGTACTTC,CASSEYGTGEQETQYF
-,-,14,TRBV19,TRBJ2-1,TGTGCCAGTAGTGCGAATATAGCCTACAATGAGCAGTTCTTC,CASSANIAYNEQFF
-,-,12,TRBV14,TRBJ2-1,TGTGCCAGCAGCCAAGATTCTGTTGAGCAGTTCTTC,CASSQDSVEQFF
-,-,16,TRBV13,TRBJ1-3,TGTGCCAGCAGCTTGACGGAAGGGAGCTCTGGAAACACCATATATTTT,CASSLTEGSSGNTIYF
-,-,13,TRBV27,TRBJ1-5,TGTGCCAGCCGGGAGGAGCCGCAGTCGCCCCAGCATTTT,CASREEPQSPQHF
-,-,12,TRBV28,TRBJ1-1,TGTGCCAGCAGTCCAGGGATCACTGAAGCTTTCTTT,CASSPGITEAFF
-,-,17,TRBV2,TRBJ2-1,TGTGCCAGCAGTGAAAGGGATTGGGGGCCCATCTACAATGAGCAGTTCTTC,CASSERDWGPIYNEQFF
once,-,15,TRBV28,TRBJ2-7,TGTGCCAGCACCTTAGGAGGGACAGTAGATCCCCGGCTGTACTTC,CASTLGGTVDPRLYF
-,TRBD2,15,TRBV5-1,TRBJ2-1,TGCGCCAGCAGCTTGTTCGGACTAGCGTTCAATGAGCAGTTCTTC,CASSLFGLAFNEQFF
-,-,13,TRBV7-9,TRBJ2-7,TGTGCCAGCAGCCCCGGGACTTCCTACGAGCAGTACTTC,CASSPGTSYEQYF
-,-,15,TRBV28,TRBJ1-4,TGTGCCAGCAGTGGGTTTCGGGCAACTAATGAAAAACTGTTTTTT,CASSGFRATNEKLFF
-,-,12,TRBV28,TRBJ1-5,TGTGCCAGCAGCTATAGCAATCAGCCCCAGCATTTT,CASSYSNQPQHF
-,-,11,TRBV25-1,TRBJ2-5,TGTGCCAGCAGTGAAGCAGGGACCCAGTACTTC,CASSEAGTQYF
-,TRBD1,14,TRBV19,TRBJ1-1,TGTGCCAGTAGTGCGTGGGACAGCCTGAATGAAGCTTTCTTT,CASSAWDSLNEAFF
-,-,17,TRBV7-9,TRBJ1-1,TGTGCCAGCAGCCTTACTCGCTACTGGACAGCGAACACTGAAGCTTTCTTT,CASSLTRYWTANTEAFF
-,-,15,TRBV5-1,TRBJ2-4,TGCGCCAGCAGCTTGGGGTCCCCTCTATCAAACATTCAGTACTTC,CASSLGSPLSNIQYF
-,-,13,TRBV25-1,TRBJ2-1,TGTGCCAGCAGTGAATCGTCCCAGGATGAGCAGTTCTTC,CASSESSQDEQFF
-,-,12,TRBV7-8,TRBJ2-1,TGTGCCAGCAGCTTAGGGCAGGGTGGGCAGTTCTTC,CASSLGQGGQFF
once,TRBD2,15,TRBV4-3,TRBJ2-7,TGCGCCAGCAGTCCTCAGACTAGCGGAGTCTACGAGCAGTACTTC,CASSPQTSGVYEQYF